The clone carrying this T cell receptor (beta chain) came up many times. What it recognizes is unknown. One base away lies a much larger clone, so this may be a sequencing read error. Per the study methods: The study built a papillary thyroid cancer distant-metastasis classifier from CDR3 differences across clinicopathological groups. TCRdb re-called the PCR reads via MiXCR. The authors' filters were not applied to this entry. The sample shows 7,500 to 10,000 clones, 35% to 45% of them seen only once. These data are taken from a study of metastatic and nonmetastatic thyroid tumors. Looking at the study overall: Malignant thyroid and benign thyroid patients provided blood and tumor or nodule tissue whose repertoires were compared.

Study observations and caveats: Relative to benign nodules, malignant thyroid tumors were reportedly characterized by significantly elevated TCR beta diversity in blood and tumor.

No patient received treatment before thyroid surgery. The CDR3 length is 11 residues. Trimming removed 2 bases at V and 6 bases at J, with 4 bases between. Looked up from germline, CDR1 is SGHTA and CDR2 is FQGNSA. This sequence joins TRBV7-2 and TRBJ2-5; no clear D gene. The sequence came from a female donor with papillary thyroid cancer or a benign thyroid nodule (not recorded which). Some clones in this sample may be carry-over from other donors' samples. The sequencing sample was made of tumor tissue. In DNA form, the CDR3 reads TGTGCCAGCAGCTTATCGAAGACCCAGTACTTC. Amino acids: CASSLSKTQYF.